This T cell receptor (beta chain) derives from a study of blood T cell repertoires in COVID-19 (dated by TCRdb to about 2020). With respect to the entire study: Collaborator samples came from the United States, Italy and Spain and covered acute and convalescent phases of COVID-19. The samples were drawn from the first 160 participants of the ongoing ImmuneRACE study and from 950 to 1,500 subjects provided by 6 global collaborators. Where HLA class I and class II types were available, the types were taken from metadata supplied by the sample provider, not from assay-based typing. The sample metadata nearly always contained a de-identified subject ID, COVID-19 status, age in years and sex. Subjects who had been exposed to COVID-19, were actively infected with it, or had recovered from it provided the deeply sampled blood TCRbeta repertoires that made up the dataset. The repertoires were released in a freely available public database meant as a resource for research on the immune response to SARS-CoV-2. The prospective study material was composed of cDNA or gDNA derived from T cells, B-cell-depleted T cells, or PBMCs. The full study reports these points: The amount of clinical and demographic metadata varied by source and participant and was provided uncurated.

Looking up the germline V gene yields CDR1 MDHEN and CDR2 SYDVKM. The CDR3 measures 16 amino acids from cysteine to phenylalanine. The retained sequence is limited to the CDR3, 48 bases, with the frame set at the first base. V is cut by 4 bases and J by 6 bases, and the space between the germline ends is 19 bases. The collaborating institutions used their own protocols to collect whole blood in K2EDTA tubes. For TCRbeta analysis, collaborator samples were shipped as frozen whole blood, as isolated PBMCs, or as DNA extracted from either sample type. The immunoSEQ Assay, a bias-controlled multiplex PCR, was used to amplify TCRbeta CDR3 regions from genomic DNA. On the authors' methods: Within the assay, amplification of reference gene primers was used to estimate how many nucleated cells each sample contained. Sequence reads were collapsed and filtered to measure the absolute abundance of every unique TCRbeta CDR3 rearrangement. For each sample, productive Simpson clonality was calculated as the square root of Simpson's diversity index across productive rearrangements. Held by TCRdb, this immuneACCESS table contains in-frame sequences only and omits some clones. Under half of the omission traces to an unresolved V gene where checked; the cause of the rest is unknown. The DNA was the basis for D and trimming; V, J and clone size are from that table. Present in this sample are a few hundred thousand clones, approximately 87% of which were seen just once. Of the sample, 6.2% is held by the ten largest clones.

About this clone: It has no known antigen specificity. One base away there is no much larger clone; base qualities are not given.

Input material: peripheral blood. The rearrangement combines TRBV28 with TRBJ1-5, and perhaps TRBD1 as D gene, on 6 matching bases. This TCR came from a man aged 55-75 years with acute or convalescent COVID-19. The CDR3 region: CASSSPLYRAGQPQHF. The nucleotide sequence reads as follows: TGTGCCAGCAGTTCCCCCCTCTACAGGGCCGGTCAGCCCCAGCATTTT. The CDR3 plus the reference TRBV28 and TRBJ1-5 genes for the other parts give the full variable domain: DVKVTQSSRYLVKRTGEKVFLECVQDMDHENMFWYRQDPGLGLRLIYFSYDVKMKEKGDIPEGYSVSREKKERFSLILESASTNQTSMYLCASSSPLYRAGQPQHFGDGTRLSIL.